The rows below give T cell receptor beta chains drawn from one sample of a study of breast tumors, draining lymph nodes, adjacent tissues. Using its own MiXCR run on the multiplex PCR reads, TCRdb lists one record per CDR3 protein. The sample includes around 140,000 distinct CDR3 sequences, approximately 29% of them seen just once. Material for sequencing was axillary lymph node tissue. The receptor set was obtained from a female donor with breast cancer. Some clones in this sample may be carry-over from other donors' samples. CDR3s include the opening cysteine and the closing phenylalanine or tryptophan. A D gene is named only where the DNA matches it firmly. Clone size appears in some rows only: once, few, many, or a class for an expanded clone.

D: -
size: many
J: TRBJ1-2
V: TRBV7-8
DNA: TGTGCCAGCAGCTTAAAACAGGAACTTGGCTACACCTTC
CDR3: CASSLKQELGYTF

D: TRBD1
size: many
J: TRBJ2-3
V: TRBV5-1
DNA: TGCGCCAGCAGCCGGACAGGGATCACAGATACGCAGTATTTT
CDR3: CASSRTGITDTQYF

D: -
size: -
J: TRBJ2-7
V: TRBV7-8
DNA: TGTGCCAGCAGCCAACGACCGGGCCGGCACAACGAGCAGTACTTC
CDR3: CASSQRPGRHNEQYF

D: TRBD1
size: many
J: TRBJ2-7
V: TRBV3-1
DNA: TGTGCCAGCAGCCGCCGGGACAGGGGACTCTACGAGCAGTACTTC
CDR3: CASSRRDRGLYEQYF

D: -
size: many
J: TRBJ1-5
V: TRBV3-1
DNA: TGTGCCAGCAGCCACGGGACGGCGTTTAATCAGCCCCAGCATTTT
CDR3: CASSHGTAFNQPQHF

D: TRBD1
size: -
J: TRBJ2-5
V: TRBV7-2
DNA: TGTGCTAGACAGGGGGACCAAGAGACCCAGTACTTC
CDR3: CARQGDQETQYF

D: TRBD2
size: many
J: TRBJ2-3
V: TRBV5-1
DNA: TGCGCCAGCAGTTTACCTACTAGCGACACAGATACGCAGTATTTT
CDR3: CASSLPTSDTDTQYF

D: -
size: few
J: TRBJ2-1
V: TRBV11-1
DNA: TGTGCCAGCAGCCCCAGGGGAGGGACTGAGCAGTTCTTC
CDR3: CASSPRGGTEQFF

D: TRBD2
size: many
J: TRBJ2-7
V: TRBV4-2
DNA: TGTGCCAGCAGCCAGCGGGGGGCCTACGAGCAGTACTTC
CDR3: CASSQRGAYEQYF

D: TRBD2
size: -
J: TRBJ2-5
V: TRBV6-6
DNA: TGTGCCAGCAGTTCGACTAGCGGGGGTGGGGAGACCCAGTACTTC
CDR3: CASSSTSGGGETQYF

D: TRBD1
size: many
J: TRBJ2-5
V: TRBV7-9
DNA: TGTGCCAGCAGCTTTCTTTCGGGACAGCGAGAGACCCAGTACTTC
CDR3: CASSFLSGQRETQYF

D: -
size: -
J: TRBJ1-1
V: TRBV12-3/TRBV12-4
DNA: TGTGCCAGCAGTTTACGGGGTGGCACTGAAGCTTTCTTT
CDR3: CASSLRGGTEAFF

D: -
size: many
J: TRBJ1-2
V: TRBV5-8
DNA: TGTGCCAGCAGGCGAACTCAGGGGCGACTAAACTATGGCTACACCTTC
CDR3: CASRRTQGRLNYGYTF

D: TRBD1
size: once
J: TRBJ1-4
V: TRBV27
DNA: TGTGCCAGCAGTCCAAGGGGGCAGACTAATGAAAAACTGTTTTTT
CDR3: CASSPRGQTNEKLFF

D: TRBD1
size: once
J: TRBJ1-6
V: TRBV7-6
DNA: TGTGCCAGCAGCTCTCCGGGACAGCGGTCACCCCTCCACTTT
CDR3: CASSSPGQRSPLHF

D: -
size: -
J: TRBJ2-2
V: TRBV20-1
DNA: TGCAGTGGCGAAGGACAGAACACCGGGGAGCTGTTCTTT
CDR3: CSGEGQNTGELFF

D: -
size: -
J: TRBJ1-1
V: TRBV14
DNA: TGTGCCAGCAGCCATCTGTGGATGAACACTGAAGCTTTCTTT
CDR3: CASSHLWMNTEAFF

D: TRBD1
size: -
J: TRBJ1-1
V: TRBV5-1
DNA: TGCGCCAGCAGCTCGCGACAGGGGACTGAAGCTTTCTTT
CDR3: CASSSRQGTEAFF

D: -
size: many
J: TRBJ2-3
V: TRBV24-1
DNA: TGTGCCACCAGTGATTTTACCGGGGGCGCTTTAACAGATACGCAGTATTTT
CDR3: CATSDFTGGALTDTQYF

D: -
size: many
J: TRBJ1-5
V: TRBV7-2
DNA: TGTGCCAGCAGCTTAGGACGGTGGACAGATAGCAATCAGCCCCAGCATTTT
CDR3: CASSLGRWTDSNQPQHF

D: -
size: -
J: TRBJ2-7
V: TRBV11-2
DNA: TGTGCCAGTAGCTCGAGCTCCTGCGAGCAGTACTTC
CDR3: CASSSSSCEQYF

D: TRBD1
size: many
J: TRBJ2-7
V: TRBV20-1
DNA: TGCAGTGCTCAAACCGGGACAGGGGACTACGAGCAGTACTTC
CDR3: CSAQTGTGDYEQYF

D: TRBD1
size: many
J: TRBJ1-6
V: TRBV9
DNA: TGTGCCAGCAGCGTAGGTCACCCGGGACAGTTATCACCCCTCCACTTT
CDR3: CASSVGHPGQLSPLHF

D: -
size: -
J: TRBJ2-3
V: TRBV7-9
DNA: TGTGCCAGCACCCAACACAATGAGCAGTATTTT
CDR3: CASTQHNEQYF

D: -
size: -
J: TRBJ2-1
V: TRBV5-5
DNA: TGTGCTAGCAGCTCGCTACCAGTCCTACCGTACAATGAGCAGTTCTTC
CDR3: CASSSLPVLPYNEQFF

D: -
size: medium-sized
J: TRBJ2-1
V: TRBV12-3/TRBV12-4
DNA: TGTGCCAGCAGTTTAGGGACAGTAAGGAATGAGCAGTTCTTC
CDR3: CASSLGTVRNEQFF

D: -
size: once
J: TRBJ1-5
V: TRBV5-1
DNA: TGCGCCAGCAGCTACGAACAGAACTACCAAGAGACCCAGCATTTT
CDR3: CASSYEQNYQETQHF

D: -
size: many
J: TRBJ1-2
V: TRBV30
DNA: TGTGCCTGGAGTGTTAGCTGGTCTGGGGCAGGGGGCTACACCTTC
CDR3: CAWSVSWSGAGGYTF

D: -
size: many
J: TRBJ2-5
V: TRBV4-1
DNA: TGCGCCAGCAGCCAAGATCCGCGCAAGCAAGAGACCCAGTACTTC
CDR3: CASSQDPRKQETQYF

D: -
size: many
J: TRBJ2-2
V: TRBV12-3/TRBV12-4
DNA: TGTGCCAGCAGCTACTTCTCGGGGGCCGGGGAGCTGTTTTTT
CDR3: CASSYFSGAGELFF

D: TRBD1
size: -
J: TRBJ1-4
V: TRBV20-1
DNA: TGCAGTGCTAGGGGACAGCTTAATGAAAAACTGTTTTTT
CDR3: CSARGQLNEKLFF

D: TRBD2
size: -
J: TRBJ2-1
V: TRBV10-2
DNA: TGCGCCAGCAGTGAGTCGAAAGACCTAGCGGGGGGGAGTGAGCAGTTCTTC
CDR3: CASSESKDLAGGSEQFF